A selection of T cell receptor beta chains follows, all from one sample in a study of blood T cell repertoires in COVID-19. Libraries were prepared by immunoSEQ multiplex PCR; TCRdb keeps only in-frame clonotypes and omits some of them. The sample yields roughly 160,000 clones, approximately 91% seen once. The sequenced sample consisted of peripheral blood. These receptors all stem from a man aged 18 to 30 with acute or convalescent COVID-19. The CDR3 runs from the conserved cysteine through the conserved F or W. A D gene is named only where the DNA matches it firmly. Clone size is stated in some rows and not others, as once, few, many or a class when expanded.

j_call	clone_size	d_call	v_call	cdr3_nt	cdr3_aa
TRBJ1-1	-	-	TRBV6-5	TGTGCCAGCAGTTCGACGGCGGGGGGAGGGACTGAAGCTTTCTTT	CASSSTAGGGTEAFF
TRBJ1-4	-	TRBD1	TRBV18	TGTGCCAGCTCACCTATTGGACAGGGTCCAGGAGAAAAACTGTTTTTT	CASSPIGQGPGEKLFF
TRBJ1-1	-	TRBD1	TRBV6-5	TGTGCCACCCGACAGGGGGCGACTGAAGCTTTCTTT	CATRQGATEAFF
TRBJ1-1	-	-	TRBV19	TGTGCCAGTAGTATAGGGGGGCTTGAGTCGACTGAAGCTTTCTTT	CASSIGGLESTEAFF
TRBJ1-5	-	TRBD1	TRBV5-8	TGTGCCAGCAGCTACCGGACAGGGGAGATCCTCAATCAGCCCCAGCATTTT	CASSYRTGEILNQPQHF
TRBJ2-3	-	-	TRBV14	TGTGCCAGCAGCCAAGATCGGGGTGTGGGGTTTGCAGATACGCAGTATTTT	CASSQDRGVGFADTQYF
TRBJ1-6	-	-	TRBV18	TGTGCCAGCTCACCACGGGGCGCCGTGGATTTCTCACCCCTCCACTTT	CASSPRGAVDFSPLHF
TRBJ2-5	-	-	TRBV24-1	TGTGCCACCAGTGATTTGCTTGAGCCAGGGAATCGGGAGACCCAGTACTTC	CATSDLLEPGNRETQYF
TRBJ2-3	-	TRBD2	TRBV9	TGTGCCAGCAGCGTTTGGACTAGCGCCACAGATACGCAGTATTTT	CASSVWTSATDTQYF
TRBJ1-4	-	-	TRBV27	TGTGCCAGCAGCCGCACCCAGGGAGGAGAGGGAGAAAAACTGTTTTTT	CASSRTQGGEGEKLFF
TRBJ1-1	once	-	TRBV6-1	TGTGCCAGCAGTGAAGGCCCAGGCATGAACACTGAAGCTTTCTTT	CASSEGPGMNTEAFF
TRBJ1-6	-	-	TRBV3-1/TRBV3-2	TGTGCCAGCAGCCAAAGGAGGGATAATTCACCCCTCCACTTT	CASSQRRDNSPLHF
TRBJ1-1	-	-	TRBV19	TGTGCCAGTAGTTGGGCGGGGAGAGGGACTGAAGCTTTCTTT	CASSWAGRGTEAFF
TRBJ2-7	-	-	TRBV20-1	TGCAGTGCTAGTTCCGTCGGCGGTTCCTACGAGCAGTACTTC	CSASSVGGSYEQYF
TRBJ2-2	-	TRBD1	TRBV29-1	TGCAGCGTTGTCCTCCGAGGGACAGGGCTCACCGGGGAGCTGTTTTTT	CSVVLRGTGLTGELFF
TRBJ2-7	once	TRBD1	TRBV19	TGTGCCAGTACCCCAGGGGGCGCAGGCTACGAGCAGTACTTC	CASTPGGAGYEQYF
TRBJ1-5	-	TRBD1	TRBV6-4	TGTGCCAGCTTGGGGACAGGGGGCGCGGGGCAGCCCCAGCATTTT	CASLGTGGAGQPQHF